The rows below give T cell receptor beta chains drawn from one sample of a study of early T cells in non-severe SARS-CoV-2 infection. TCRdb fed the 5' RACE reads into MiXCR, producing one record per CDR3 protein. The table lists about 110,000 distinct CDR3 sequences, about an eighth of them singletons. Sequences were obtained from whole blood. These receptor sequences come from an adult who was a healthcare worker with PCR-confirmed SARS-CoV-2 infection or an uninfected control (not recorded which). CDR3s include the opening cysteine and the closing phenylalanine or tryptophan. D genes are given only for firm matches. Size is omitted from some rows. Given values are once, few, many or a class for expanded clones.

clone size	V gene	J gene	D gene	CDR3 protein	CDR3 DNA
-	TRBV5-4	TRBJ2-5	-	CASSSKGGQETQYF	TGTGCCAGCAGCTCGAAGGGGGGTCAAGAGACCCAGTACTTC
few	TRBV5-1	TRBJ2-1	TRBD1	CATSTGAESNEQFF	TGCGCCACCTCGACAGGGGCGGAAAGTAATGAGCAGTTCTTC
many	TRBV18	TRBJ2-2	TRBD2	CASSPPGLAGSRGTGELFF	TGTGCCAGCTCACCACCGGGACTAGCGGGCTCCCGAGGCACCGGGGAGCTGTTTTTT
many	TRBV29-1	TRBJ2-2	-	CSVETGPGELFF	TGCAGCGTTGAAACCGGGCCCGGGGAGCTGTTTTTT
few	TRBV9	TRBJ1-5	-	CASSVSGVGQPQHF	TGTGCCAGCAGCGTAAGCGGGGTTGGACAGCCCCAGCATTTT
few	TRBV7-9	TRBJ1-2	-	CASSLEQGRGYTF	TGTGCCAGCAGCTTAGAACAGGGAAGAGGCTACACCTTC
many	TRBV11-2	TRBJ1-2	TRBD1	CASSLVQGGLYGYTF	TGTGCCAGCAGCTTAGTTCAGGGGGGCCTCTATGGCTACACCTTC
-	TRBV3-1	TRBJ2-7	-	CASSQRGAEQYF	TGTGCCAGCAGCCAAAGAGGGGCCGAGCAGTACTTC
-	TRBV29-1	TRBJ2-1	-	CSVARRTYNEQFF	TGCAGCGTCGCCCGGAGAACTTACAATGAGCAGTTCTTC
-	TRBV20-1	TRBJ2-3	-	CSVRTPFWGTDTQYF	TGCAGTGTCCGGACCCCCTTTTGGGGCACAGATACGCAGTATTTT
few	TRBV10-3	TRBJ2-3	TRBD2	CASGLAGTDTQYF	TGTGCCAGCGGACTAGCGGGAACAGATACGCAGTATTTT
few	TRBV10-1	TRBJ1-1	-	CASSVGMNTEAFF	TGCGCCAGCAGTGTGGGGATGAACACTGAAGCTTTCTTT
few	TRBV20-1	TRBJ2-2	-	CSAHTQDANTGELFF	TGCAGTGCTCATACCCAGGACGCGAACACCGGGGAGCTGTTTTTT
-	TRBV28	TRBJ2-3	-	CASIPGDGTDTQYF	TGTGCCAGCATCCCCGGGGATGGCACAGATACGCAGTATTTT
many	TRBV6-1	TRBJ1-5	-	CASSEQPQHF	TGTGCCAGCAGTGAACAGCCCCAGCATTTT
-	TRBV27	TRBJ1-1	-	CASSLSENTEAFF	TGTGCCAGCAGTTTGTCCGAGAACACTGAAGCTTTCTTT
-	TRBV29-1	TRBJ1-4	-	CSVDGTGSGKLFF	TGCAGCGTTGACGGCACAGGGTCCGGTAAACTGTTTTTT
many	TRBV10-3	TRBJ1-2	-	CAITTDRIPEGYTF	TGTGCCATCACCACCGACAGGATCCCGGAGGGCTACACCTTC
many	TRBV4-1	TRBJ2-7	-	CASSQLSAVHEQYF	TGCGCCAGCAGCCAACTTTCTGCTGTCCACGAGCAGTACTTC
-	TRBV20-1	TRBJ2-5	-	CSSSGSQETQYF	TGCAGCTCCTCGGGGTCCCAAGAGACCCAGTACTTC
few	TRBV2	TRBJ2-2	-	CASSDLRSNTGELFF	TGTGCCAGCAGTGATTTACGTTCGAACACCGGGGAGCTGTTTTTT
many	TRBV27	TRBJ2-1	-	CASSQGGSSYNEQFF	TGTGCCAGCAGTCAAGGAGGCTCGTCCTACAATGAGCAGTTCTTC
many	TRBV9	TRBJ1-2	-	CASSVDPTAPVNYGYTF	TGTGCCAGCAGCGTAGACCCGACAGCGCCCGTAAACTATGGCTACACCTTC
many	TRBV27	TRBJ1-6	-	CATSNGYNSPLHF	TGTGCCACCTCTAACGGCTATAATTCACCCCTCCACTTT
many	TRBV7-9	TRBJ2-7	-	CASSPRDLVYEQYF	TGTGCCAGCAGCCCGAGAGATCTTGTATACGAGCAGTACTTC
-	TRBV3-2	TRBJ2-3	-	CASSLRRGSSTDTQYF	TGTGCCAGCAGCCTCCGTCGGGGGTCTAGCACAGATACGCAGTATTTT
many	TRBV2	TRBJ2-3	-	CASSVGGRVGGLQDTQYF	TGTGCCAGCAGTGTAGGGGGGCGGGTTGGCGGATTACAAGATACGCAGTATTTT
-	TRBV5-4	TRBJ2-2	TRBD1	CASSWVLDRETGELFF	TGTGCCAGCAGCTGGGTCCTGGACAGGGAAACCGGGGAGCTGTTTTTT
many	TRBV6-6	TRBJ1-3	-	CASSYLAGNGNTIYF	TGTGCCAGCAGTTACCTGGCGGGGAACGGAAACACCATATATTTT
many	TRBV2	TRBJ1-1	-	CASSLRTENTEAFF	TGTGCCAGCAGTCTTCGGACAGAAAACACTGAAGCTTTCTTT
many	TRBV6-6	TRBJ2-3	-	CASSYSRAFMADTQYF	TGTGCCAGCAGTTACTCGAGGGCATTCATGGCAGATACGCAGTATTTT
-	TRBV4-2	TRBJ2-2	-	CASSRSFGEDGELFF	TGTGCCAGCAGCCGCAGTTTCGGGGAAGACGGGGAGCTGTTTTTT
many	TRBV21-1	TRBJ2-1	-	CANAPPGTGAHEQFF	TGTGCCAACGCCCCCCCCGGGACAGGGGCCCATGAGCAGTTCTTC
-	TRBV2	TRBJ2-5	-	CASRIQETQYF	TGTGCCAGCAGGATACAAGAGACCCAGTACTTC
few	TRBV19	TRBJ2-3	-	CASSIYGTDTQYF	TGTGCCAGTAGTATATACGGAACAGATACGCAGTATTTT
few	TRBV4-1	TRBJ1-1	-	CASSQGEGRNTEAFF	TGCGCCAGCAGCCAAGGTGAGGGTAGAAACACTGAAGCTTTCTTT
-	TRBV12-3/TRBV12-4	TRBJ1-1	-	CASSLDKNTEAFF	TGTGCCAGCAGCCTAGACAAGAACACTGAAGCCTTCTTT
few	TRBV12-3/TRBV12-4	TRBJ1-2	-	CASVVPLGGYTF	TGTGCCAGCGTTGTCCCCCTCGGAGGCTACACCTTC
-	TRBV5-1	TRBJ2-7	-	CASSPRQLSYEQYF	TGCGCCAGCAGCCCGAGACAGCTCTCCTACGAGCAGTACTTC
few	TRBV29-1	TRBJ1-1	-	CSAMRWGADDTEAFF	TGCAGCGCCATGAGATGGGGGGCTGATGACACTGAAGCTTTCTTT
many	TRBV6-1	TRBJ2-2	TRBD2	CASSTSGSHTGELFF	TGTGCCAGCAGCACAAGCGGGAGCCACACCGGGGAGCTGTTTTTT
-	TRBV6-1	TRBJ2-7	TRBD1	CATRGLRGQGASYEQYF	TGTGCCACCCGGGGCCTCAGAGGACAGGGGGCAAGCTACGAGCAGTACTTC
-	TRBV11-2	TRBJ1-2	-	CASSLGLPVNYGYTF	TGTGCCAGCAGCTTAGGCTTACCAGTCAACTATGGCTACACCTTC
-	TRBV20-1	TRBJ2-7	-	CSARDYRRSYEQYF	TGCAGTGCTAGAGATTATCGGCGGTCCTACGAGCAGTACTTC
many	TRBV2	TRBJ2-5	-	CASSGRPSEAQYF	TGTGCCAGCAGTGGCAGGCCCTCAGAGGCCCAGTACTTC
-	TRBV29-1	TRBJ1-1	-	CSGRSNTEAFF	TGCAGCGGGAGAAGTAATACTGAAGCTTTCTTT
many	TRBV24-1	TRBJ1-2	TRBD1	CATSDTDRGQGYTF	TGTGCCACCAGTGACACGGACAGGGGGCAGGGCTACACCTTC
few	TRBV19	TRBJ1-5	-	CASTELRAVNQPQHF	TGTGCCAGTACCGAGTTGCGGGCCGTAAATCAGCCCCAGCATTTT
-	TRBV9	TRBJ2-3	TRBD1	CASSPIRGNRTDTQYF	TGTGCCAGCAGCCCTATCAGGGGGAACCGCACAGATACGCAGTATTTT
-	TRBV7-9	TRBJ2-3	TRBD2	CASSYPVAGGTDTQYF	TGTGCCAGCAGCTACCCCGTAGCGGGAGGCACAGATACGCAGTATTTT
-	TRBV7-8	TRBJ2-1	TRBD2	CASSLGTSGNNEQFF	TGTGCCAGCAGCCTAGGGACTAGCGGGAACAATGAGCAGTTCTTC
-	TRBV20-1	TRBJ1-6	-	CSARSLGGGNSPLHF	TGCAGTGCTAGATCGTTAGGAGGGGGTAATTCACCCCTCCACTTT
few	TRBV5-4	TRBJ2-1	-	CASGARDGYNEQFF	TGTGCCAGCGGGGCCAGGGACGGTTACAATGAGCAGTTCTTC
-	TRBV20-1	TRBJ1-5	TRBD1	CSASQGGGDQPQHF	TGCAGTGCTAGTCAGGGGGGCGGAGATCAGCCCCAGCATTTT
once	TRBV5-1	TRBJ2-2	-	CASSSYMNTGELFF	TGCGCCAGCAGCTCGTATATGAACACCGGGGAGCTGTTTTTT
-	TRBV19	TRBJ2-7	-	CASSLYGSLGEQYF	TGTGCCAGTAGTTTGTACGGTTCACTGGGGGAGCAGTACTTC